Detailed here is one T cell receptor beta chain. Its antigen remains undetermined. One base away there is no much larger clone; base qualities are not given. The same CDR3 can be traced to other DNA sequences in this sample. The data were obtained in a study of Ad26.COV2.S vaccination and SARS-CoV-2 variants (dated by TCRdb to the early 2020s). In the study overall: Vaccine-arm donors were drawn from COV1001, a multicentre, randomized, double-blind, placebo-controlled phase I-IIa trial of Ad26.COV2.S in healthy adults. Dosing of Ad26.COV2.S was intramuscular, at either 5x10^10 or 1x10^11 viral particles, delivered as one shot or as two shots spaced 56 days apart. Participants in the trial were split at random into five groups of five each, receiving low-dose or high-dose Ad26.COV2.S once or twice, or else placebo on both occasions. A total of approximately 30 samples were included in the TCR-sequenced set, comprising roughly 19 Ad26.COV2.S vaccine recipients, 5 placebo recipients and 8 SARS-CoV-2 convalescent individuals. Investigators remained blinded to trial group allocation during experiments and outcome assessment. The specificity and breadth of SARS-CoV-2-reactive T cell receptors after Ad26.COV2.S vaccination were assessed by TCRbeta repertoire sequencing.

The study at large found these results: Spike-specific TCR breadth was higher in Ad26.COV2.S recipients than in placebo recipients (P = 0.0014). The study was not powered to compare responses between vaccine doses or regimens. Non-spike TCR breadth was comparable between vaccine and placebo recipients, consistent with the vaccine containing only spike. After vaccination, spike-specific CD8+ and CD4+ T cell responses were reported to show substantial breadth. The authors noted that the TCR breadth and depth analyses may have underestimated total T cell responses.

The immunoSEQ Assay was the method used to sequence TCRbeta CDR3 regions. After extraction, genomic DNA underwent amplification by bias-controlled multiplex PCR, followed by high-throughput sequencing. On the authors' methods: To quantify the absolute abundance of each unique TCRbeta CDR3 region, sequences were collapsed and filtered. T cell fraction was estimated by normalizing TCRbeta template counts to usable DNA, which was measured by amplifying reference genes present in all nucleated cells. Repertoire TCRs were annotated as SARS-CoV-2-specific when V gene, CDR3 amino acid sequence and J gene were exactly matched to a known reactive TCR set. The reference SARS-CoV-2 TCR set came from MIRA and was filtered for enrichment in COVID-19-positive ImmuneCODE repertoires, removing public or cross-reactive TCRs. Drawing on the MIRA antigens, annotated TCRs were analysed further at the level of specific ORF or position within ORF. Breadth was defined as annotated unique rearrangements over total unique productive rearrangements; depth was the summed frequency of those rearrangements. TCR breadth was compared between groups using two-sided Wilcoxon rank-sum tests. TCRdb stores this immuneACCESS table with in-frame sequences only. Part of the clones is absent; in the studies checked, under half of the shortfall reflects unresolved V genes, and no reason is known for the rest. Clone size and the V and J calls come from that table; the DNA yielded D and trimming. This sample is represented by hundreds of thousands of clones; roughly four fifths of them were singletons. The biggest ten clones account for just under 7.5% of the sample.

The treatment or condition label of this sample denotes: 15 to 20 received Ad26.COV2.S at low or high dose, single or two shots; roughly five received placebo; per-sample allocation not given. Repertoires of vaccine and placebo recipients were sequenced from samples collected on day 63 after the first injection. Cohort 1b enrolled 25 adults aged 18-55 years at a single site in Boston, USA, between 29 July and 7 August 2020. Ad26.COV2.S consisted of a replication-incompetent adenovirus type 26 vector by which a prefusion-stabilized SARS-CoV-2 spike protein from the original Wuhan strain was expressed. The specimen was peripheral blood, collected in a trial of Ad26.COV2.S vaccine versus placebo. This clonotype was sampled from a person between 18 and 60 years old who received the Ad26.COV2.S COVID-19 vaccine or a placebo.

The CDR3 loop reads CASSLGSGGAYNEQFF. The DNA sequence reads TGTGCCAGCAGCTTAGGGAGCGGGGGGGCTTACAATGAGCAGTTCTTC. Rearrangement joined TRBV7-2 to TRBJ2-1; TRBD2 aligns with 10 central bases. Ends trimmed: V by 1 base, J by 4 bases; bases unmatched to a gene: 4. The CDR3 holds 16 amino acids from the cysteine to the phenylalanine. Solely the CDR3 DNA is kept, with 48 bases framed from the first base. The germline V gene specifies SGHTA as CDR1 and FQGNSA as CDR2. The CDR3, completed at both ends by the reference TRBV7-2 and TRBJ2-1 genes, gives the full variable domain GAGVSQSPSNKVTEKGKDVELRCDPISGHTALYWYRQSLGQGLEFLIYFQGNSAPDKSGLPSDRFSAERTGGSVSTLTIQRTQQEDSAVYLCASSLGSGGAYNEQFFGPGTRLTVL.